Each of the 18 T cell receptor beta chains below was sequenced from the same sample in a study of blood T cell repertoires in COVID-19. Measured with immunoSEQ multiplex PCR; TCRdb has only the in-frame clones, and not every one. Of approximately 180,000 clones in the sample, about three quarters were seen once. What was sequenced was peripheral blood. Receptors originate from a woman between 70 and 85 years old with acute or convalescent COVID-19.

This chain connects TRBV3-1 (or the pseudogene TRBV3-2) to TRBJ1-2; 8 bases are a match to TRBD1. The CDR3 length is 13 residues. The ends lost 4 bases at V and 7 bases at J; junction bases unmatched: 5. CDR1 is LGHDT and CDR2 is YNNKEL in the germline V gene (reference sequence). CDR3 amino acids: CASSRPGQAGYTF. CDR3 in DNA: TGTGCCAGCAGCCGGCCGGGACAGGCTGGCTACACCTTC.

This chain joins TRBV9 and TRBJ1-6; D is unclear. Germline-derived CDR1 and CDR2 are SGDLS and YYNGEE. This CDR3 has 14 residues. Between the trimmed V and J ends, which lost 0 bases and 6 bases, there was a span of 7 bases. CDR3 DNA sequence: TGTGCCAGCAGCGTAGCTGGCCGTAATTCACCCCTCCACTTT. Encoded protein: CASSVAGRNSPLHF.

This chain uses TRBV6-6 with TRBJ2-3; D may be TRBD2 (5 bases). CDR1 is MNHNY and CDR2 is SVGAGI in the germline V gene (reference sequence). The CDR3 has 15 residues. V lost 4 bases and J lost 0, with 11 bases in between. DNA of the CDR3: TGTGCCAGCAGTTCAACTAGGACGAGCACAGATACGCAGTATTTT. As protein: CASSSTRTSTDTQYF.

This clone was counted a few times. The chain couples TRBV7-9 to TRBJ2-1; 9 bases match TRBD1. The CDR3 has 14 amino acids. Trimming at V came to 1 base and at J to 6 bases, leaving 1 base not matched to a gene. CDR1 SEHNR and CDR2 FQNEAQ come from the germline V gene (reference sequence). CDR3 protein: CASSLGDRANEQFF. DNA for the CDR3: TGTGCCAGCAGCTTAGGGGACAGGGCCAATGAGCAGTTCTTC.

This clone was seen ten or more times. This chain joins TRBV19 and TRBJ2-7; 11 positions match TRBD1. The CDR3 runs 15 residues. Germline V gene data show CDR1 as LNHDA and CDR2 as SQIVND (reference sequence). V trimming: 6 bases; J trimming: 7 bases; junction bases outside the gene matches: 11. CDR3 in amino acids: CASSNRKGQGGEQYF. In DNA form, the CDR3 reads TGTGCCAGTAGCAATAGAAAGGGACAGGGGGGAGAGCAGTACTTC.

This chain uses TRBV5-1 with TRBJ2-1; 7 bases are a match to TRBD2. The CDR3 contains 15 residues. J gave up 5 bases and V 1 base, and 6 bases lay outside the gene matches. From germline, CDR1 is SGHRS and CDR2 YFSETQ. The CDR3 sequence is CASSLTSGAHNEQFF. The CDR3 coding sequence is TGCGCCAGCAGCTTGACCAGCGGGGCTCACAATGAGCAGTTCTTC.

The chain carries TRBV5-1 and TRBJ2-7; tentatively, D is TRBD2 (5 bases). The germline CDR1 and CDR2 sequences are SGHRS and YFSETQ. Trimming removed 0 bases at V and 3 bases at J, with 10 bases between. The CDR3 length is 14 residues. In DNA, the CDR3 is TGCGCCAGCAGCTTGGAGGGCGGGTACTACGAGCAGTACTTC. Its protein product is CASSLEGGYYEQYF.

The chain has TRBV19 and TRBJ1-4, with a possible D match to TRBD1 (5 bases). V shed 8 bases and J shed 0 bases, with 16 bases lying between them. The germline V gene has CDR1 LNHDA and CDR2 SQIVND (reference sequence). The CDR3 has 16 residues. As DNA, the CDR3 is TGTGCCAGTGGGGGGGGAACTCTTGCAACTAATGAAAAACTGTTTTTT. Its protein is CASGGGTLATNEKLFF.

This clone was counted between two and nine times. CDR3 coding DNA: TGTGCCAGCAGCCGCAGGGGTTCAAACACCGGGGAGCTGTTTTTT. Translating gives CASSRRGSNTGELFF. V usage is TRBV3-1 (or the pseudogene TRBV3-2) and J usage is TRBJ2-2; TRBD1 might be the D (6 bases). CDR1 LGHDT and CDR2 YNNKEL come from the germline V gene (reference sequence). This CDR3 spans 15 amino acids. Trimming cost V 4 bases and J 2 bases, with 11 bases left between them.

This chain connects TRBV5-4 to TRBJ2-5, with D tentatively TRBD2 (7 bases). Trimming removed 4 bases at V and 0 bases at J, with 13 bases between. The CDR3 loop spans 15 amino acids. Germline values: CDR1 SGHNT, CDR2 YYREEE (reference sequence). The CDR3 DNA follows: TGTGCCAGCAGCCCGAGGGGGGGGTACCAAGAGACCCAGTACTTC. The encoded protein is CASSPRGGYQETQYF.

The chain couples TRBV29-1 to TRBJ1-5; TRBD1 might be the D (5 bases). The CDR3 runs 13 residues. V was clipped by 3 bases and J by 6 bases, with 12 bases between them. Germline CDR1 reads SQVTM; CDR2 reads ANQGSEA. CDR3: CSVESGAGQPQHF. CDR3 coding DNA: TGCAGCGTTGAGAGTGGGGCAGGTCAGCCCCAGCATTTT.

The chain combines TRBV5-1 with TRBJ1-1; TRBD1 agrees at 7 bases. The CDR3 contains 12 residues. The trim removed 4 bases at V and 6 bases at J, leaving 3 bases unmatched. Germline V gene lookup returns CDR1 SGHRS and CDR2 YFSETQ. The CDR3 sequence: CASSAGTAEAFF. CDR3 DNA: TGCGCCAGCAGCGCGGGGACAGCTGAAGCTTTCTTT.

This clone has a handful of counts. The J gene is TRBJ2-2, the V gene TRBV2, with 8 bases aligning to TRBD1. In germline, CDR1 is SNHLY, CDR2 FYNNEI. The CDR3 consists of 14 residues. J lost 7 bases, V lost 6 bases, and 7 bases had no gene match. The CDR3 nucleotides read TGTGCCAGCAGCATGACAGGGGATCACGGGGAGCTGTTTTTT. Its protein product is CASSMTGDHGELFF.

A few counts support this clone. This chain connects TRBV7-3 to TRBJ2-3, with D maybe TRBD2 (6 bases). The germline V gene has CDR1 SGHTA and CDR2 FQGTGA. The CDR3 extends over 14 amino acids. Trimming left V 3 bases short and J 4 bases short, with 11 bases between. In nucleotides, the CDR3 is TGTGCCAGCAGCTTTGGAGGGGCCGCAGATACGCAGTATTTT. It translates to CASSFGGAADTQYF.

CDR3 in DNA: TGTGCCAGCAGCCCAGGGTACAATCAGCCCCAGCATTTT. Its translation: CASSPGYNQPQHF. The chain recombines TRBV7-8 with TRBJ1-5, with D possibly TRBD1 on 5 matching bases. The CDR3 is 13 residues long. Per the germline V gene, CDR1 is SGHVS and CDR2 is FQNEAQ. V was shortened by 5 bases and J by 3 bases, with 8 bases between the two germline ends.

V gene TRBV2 combines with J gene TRBJ2-7, with 9 bases fitting TRBD2. CDR1 is SNHLY, CDR2 FYNNEI, per germline. CDR3 length: 14 amino acids. With 7 bases clipped from V and 1 base from J, the junction kept 5 bases outside the gene matches. The CDR3 reads CASTWREGSYEQYF. The CDR3 DNA follows: TGTGCCAGCACGTGGCGGGAGGGATCCTACGAGCAGTACTTC.

The V and J genes are TRBV7-3 and TRBJ2-1; TRBD2 is a possible D gene (6 bases). V dropped 2 bases and J dropped 5 bases, with 10 bases sitting between them. The CDR3 has 14 amino acids. Germline V gene lookup returns CDR1 SGHTA and CDR2 FQGTGA. The CDR3 DNA reads TGTGCCAGCAGCTTAGCGGGGCGAAACAATGAGCAGTTCTTC. Translating gives CASSLAGRNNEQFF.

The CDR3 spells CASTPRIDYRDYKNEQFF. The CDR3 DNA is TGTGCCAGTACCCCAAGGATCGACTACCGGGATTATAAAAATGAGCAGTTCTTC. This chain connects TRBV19 to TRBJ2-1, with D possibly being TRBD2 (5 bases). Germline assignment: CDR1 LNHDA and CDR2 SQIVND (reference sequence). V lost 7 bases, J lost 7 bases, and 29 bases lay in between. The CDR3 has 18 residues.